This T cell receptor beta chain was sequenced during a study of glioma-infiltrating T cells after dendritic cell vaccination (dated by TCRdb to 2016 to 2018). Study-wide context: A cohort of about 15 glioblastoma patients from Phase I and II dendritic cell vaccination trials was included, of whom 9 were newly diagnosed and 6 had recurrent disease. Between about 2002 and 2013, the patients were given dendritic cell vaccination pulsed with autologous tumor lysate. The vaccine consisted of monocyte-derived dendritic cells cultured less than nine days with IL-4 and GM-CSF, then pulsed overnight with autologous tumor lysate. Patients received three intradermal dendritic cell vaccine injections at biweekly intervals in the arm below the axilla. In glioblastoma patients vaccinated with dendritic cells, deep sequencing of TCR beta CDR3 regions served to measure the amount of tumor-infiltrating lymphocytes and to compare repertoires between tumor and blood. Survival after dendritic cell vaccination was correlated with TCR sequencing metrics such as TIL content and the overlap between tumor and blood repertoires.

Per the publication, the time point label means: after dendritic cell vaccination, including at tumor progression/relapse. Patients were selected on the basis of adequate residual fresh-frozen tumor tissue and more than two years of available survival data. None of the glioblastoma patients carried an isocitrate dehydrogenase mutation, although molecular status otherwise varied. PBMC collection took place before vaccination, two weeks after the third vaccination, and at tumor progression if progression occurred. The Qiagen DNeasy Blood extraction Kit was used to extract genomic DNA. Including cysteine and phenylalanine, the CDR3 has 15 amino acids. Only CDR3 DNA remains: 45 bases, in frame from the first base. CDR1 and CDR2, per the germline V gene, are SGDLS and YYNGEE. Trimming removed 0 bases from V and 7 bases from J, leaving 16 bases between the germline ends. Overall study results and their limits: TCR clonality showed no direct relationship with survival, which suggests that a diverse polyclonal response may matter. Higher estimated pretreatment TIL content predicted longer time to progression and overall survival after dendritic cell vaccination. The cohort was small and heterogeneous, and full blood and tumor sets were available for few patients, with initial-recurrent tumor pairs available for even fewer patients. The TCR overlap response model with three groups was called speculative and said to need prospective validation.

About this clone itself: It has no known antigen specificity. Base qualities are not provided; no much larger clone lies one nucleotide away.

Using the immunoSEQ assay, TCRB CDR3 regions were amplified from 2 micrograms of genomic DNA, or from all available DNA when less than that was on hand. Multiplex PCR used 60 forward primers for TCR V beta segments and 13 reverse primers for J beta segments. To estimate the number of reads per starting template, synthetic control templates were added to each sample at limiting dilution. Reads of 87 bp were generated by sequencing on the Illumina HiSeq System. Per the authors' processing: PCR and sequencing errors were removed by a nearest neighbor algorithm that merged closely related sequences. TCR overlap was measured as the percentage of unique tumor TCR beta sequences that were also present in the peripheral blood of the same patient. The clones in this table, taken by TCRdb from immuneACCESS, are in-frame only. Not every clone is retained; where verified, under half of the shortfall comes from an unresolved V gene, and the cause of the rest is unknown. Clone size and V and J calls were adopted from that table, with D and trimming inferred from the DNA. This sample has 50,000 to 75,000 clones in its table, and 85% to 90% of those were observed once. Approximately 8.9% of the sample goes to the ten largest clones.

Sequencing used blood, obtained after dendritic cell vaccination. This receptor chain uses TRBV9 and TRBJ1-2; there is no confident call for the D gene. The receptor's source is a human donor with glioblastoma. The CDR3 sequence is CASSVDPGSASGYTF. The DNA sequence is TGTGCCAGCAGCGTAGACCCGGGGTCGGCATCTGGCTACACCTTC.